The 24 T cell receptor beta chains in this list originate from one sample, sequenced in a study of blood T cells in healthy people across ages. The use of a sample-barcoded 5' primer and a J-beta primer mix characterized a second PCR of roughly 7 to 11 cycles. A single record per CDR3 protein comes from TCRdb applying MiXCR to the 5' RACE reads. Of roughly 410,000 distinct CDR3 sequences detected, roughly half appear once; the ten largest clones hold approximately 51%. The sample taken for sequencing was blood. Receptors originate from a man aged 55 to 69 in good health.

J is TRBJ2-7 and V is TRBV20-1; no definite D call. The germline V and J ends were trimmed by 0 bases and 4 bases, with 7 bases remaining between them. CDR3 length: 12 residues. Per germline, CDR1 DFQATT and CDR2 SNEGSKA (reference sequence). The chain's CDR3 is CSARESVYEQYF. The CDR3 DNA reads as TGCAGTGCTAGAGAATCCGTTTACGAGCAGTACTTC.

The chain employs TRBV20-1 and TRBJ2-7, with TRBD2 matching over 13 bases. V lost 6 bases to trimming and J lost 6 bases; unmatched junction nucleotides: 11. This CDR3 is built from 15 residues. Germline V CDR1 and CDR2: DFQATT, SNEGSKA (reference sequence). The CDR3 sequence is CSAKLAGGPTAEQYF. For the CDR3, the DNA is TGCAGTGCAAAACTAGCGGGAGGGCCGACTGCCGAGCAGTACTTC.

This clonotype has only a few counts. V gene TRBV29-1 combines with J gene TRBJ2-2; D gene uncertain. Trimming removed 4 bases at V and 5 bases at J, with 8 bases between. Germline loops: CDR1 SQVTM, CDR2 ANQGSEA. The CDR3 is 12 amino acids. The CDR3: CSVGLGTGELFF. The CDR3 bases are TGCAGCGTTGGCCTGGGGACCGGGGAGCTGTTTTTT.

The table lists this clonotype with many counts. The chain links TRBV20-1 to TRBJ1-6; tentative D call: TRBD1 (6 bases). The CDR3 length is 13 residues. CDR1 and CDR2 (germline): DFQATT, SNEGSKA (reference sequence). V lost 6 bases and J lost 9, with 15 bases in between. In nucleotides, the CDR3 is TGCAGTGCCGTAGATAGGGGGAGTTCACCCCTCCACTTT. Residues: CSAVDRGSSPLHF.

This clonotype appeared a few times. The genes are TRBV4-3 and TRBJ2-3; D is ambiguous. The V gene's germline CDR1 is LGHNA and CDR2 YSLEER. V lost 0 bases and J lost 6, with 7 bases in between. The CDR3 totals 13 residues. The CDR3 loop is CASSQDNRDTQYF. The CDR3 DNA reads TGCGCCAGCAGCCAAGATAACCGGGATACGCAGTATTTT.

The V and J genes are TRBV6-5 and TRBJ2-4, with unresolved D. The CDR3 sequence is 13 residues long. Per the germline V gene, CDR1 is MNHEY and CDR2 is SVGAGI. Between the trimmed V and J ends, which lost 6 bases and 3 bases, there was a span of 9 bases. The CDR3 loop reads CASRTRIKNIQYF. The CDR3 DNA follows: TGTGCCAGCAGGACACGAATCAAAAACATTCAGTACTTC.

The chain is built from TRBV7-2 and TRBJ2-3; 7 nucleotides match TRBD1. V lost 6 bases to trimming and J lost 5 bases; unmatched junction nucleotides: 5. The CDR3 loop spans 13 amino acids. Germline loops: CDR1 SGHTA, CDR2 FQGNSA. The CDR3 DNA reads TGTGCCAGCAGTAGAGGGGGCCAAGATACGCAGTATTTT. Translated: CASSRGGQDTQYF.

The CDR3 loop is CASSPWEGGAAKNIQYF. As DNA, the CDR3 is TGTGCCAGCAGCCCTTGGGAAGGAGGGGCCGCCAAAAACATTCAGTACTTC. This sequence joins TRBV11-1 and TRBJ2-4; D perhaps matches TRBD2 (6 bases). The ends were cut back, 5 bases at V and 1 base at J, with 18 bases in the middle. Germline V gene lookup returns CDR1 SGHAT and CDR2 FQDESV (reference sequence). The CDR3 consists of 17 residues.

V and J are TRBV5-1 and TRBJ2-3; D may be TRBD1 (5 bases). The ends were cut back, 7 bases at V and 0 bases at J, with 12 bases in the middle. Germline loops: CDR1 SGHRS, CDR2 YFSETQ. This CDR3 has 14 residues. CDR3 in amino acids: CASRLQGSTDTQYF. In DNA, the CDR3 is TGCGCCAGCCGTCTCCAGGGTAGCACAGATACGCAGTATTTT.

V is TRBV12-3 or TRBV12-4 and J is TRBJ1-5, with D maybe TRBD1 (5 bases). This CDR3 has 15 amino acids. V was trimmed by 7 bases and J by 7 bases, leaving 20 bases between them. CDR3 sequence: CASKETGGFGQPQHF. The DNA for the CDR3 is TGTGCCAGCAAGGAGACCGGGGGGTTTGGGCAGCCCCAGCATTTT.

The CDR3 spells CSVGRSVNTDTQYF. CDR3 nucleotide sequence: TGCAGCGTTGGACGCTCCGTTAACACAGATACGCAGTATTTT. The rearrangement joins TRBV29-1 to TRBJ2-3; no firm D call. The CDR3 sequence is 14 residues long. Trimming took 4 bases from V and 2 from J, leaving 13 bases between them. CDR1 and CDR2 from the germline V gene are SQVTM and ANQGSEA.

This clonotype was detected many times. The chain joins TRBV12-3 or TRBV12-4 to TRBJ2-3, with TRBD2 matching 9 bases. The CDR3 has 16 residues. With 3 bases clipped from V and 6 bases from J, the junction kept 10 bases outside the gene matches. The CDR3 reads CASSFMSAGGGDTQYF. In nucleotides, the CDR3 is TGTGCCAGCAGTTTTATGTCTGCGGGGGGGGGGGATACGCAGTATTTT.

To note about this clonotype: Relative to the germline gene, one junction end is altered; a read error may explain this. The CDR3 bases are TGTGTCAGCAGCCCTGGGACAGGGGGCTGGTGGCAAGAGACCCAGTACTTC. It codes for CVSSPGTGGWWQETQYF. The chain has TRBV7-2 and TRBJ2-5; TRBD1 matches 12 bases. Germline CDR1 reads SGHTA; CDR2 reads FQGNSA. The CDR3 loop spans 17 amino acids.

This clonotype came up a few times. It may be a read error: a sequence one base away is much more abundant. The chain carries TRBV2 and TRBJ2-5, with D possibly TRBD2 on 7 matching bases. The V gene's germline CDR1 is SNHLY and CDR2 FYNNEI. The V and J ends lost 7 bases and 5 bases respectively, with 20 bases between them. This CDR3 spans 15 amino acids. The CDR3 protein is CASMRNRGARETQYF. The CDR3, as DNA: TGTGCCAGCATGAGGAACCGGGGGGCCCGGGAGACCCAGTACTTC.

The V call is TRBV12-3 or TRBV12-4, the J call TRBJ2-1, with TRBD2 identical over 11 bases. This CDR3 has 18 residues. With 6 bases clipped from V and 0 bases from J, the junction kept 10 bases outside the gene matches. The CDR3 DNA reads as TGTGCCAGCAGGCCCGGGACTAGCGGAGGGAGCTCCTACAATGAGCAGTTCTTC. It yields the protein CASRPGTSGGSSYNEQFF.

The rearrangement joins TRBV4-3 to TRBJ2-3; 10 nucleotides align to TRBD2. CDR1 and CDR2 (germline): LGHNA, YSLEER. Losses at the gene ends were 2 bases for V and 2 bases for J; bases not matched to a gene: 4. This CDR3 comprises 16 residues. The CDR3 reads CASSQLLAGNTDTQYF. CDR3 DNA sequence: TGCGCCAGCAGCCAACTACTAGCGGGGAACACAGATACGCAGTATTTT.

The chain employs TRBV3-1 and TRBJ2-5; TRBD1 or TRBD2 may be the D gene (7 bases each). The CDR3 sequence is 18 residues long. With 3 bases removed from V and 1 base from J, the gap between germline ends came to 21 bases. Germline V gives CDR1 LGHDT, CDR2 YNNKEL (reference sequence). The CDR3, as DNA: TGTGCCAGCAGCCAGGCTGTACTCAGGGGGGGCCTCCAAGAGACCCAGTACTTC. Protein product: CASSQAVLRGGLQETQYF.

This clonotype was observed a few times. This chain connects TRBV28 to TRBJ2-6; D gene unclear. The V gene lost 7 bases and the J gene lost 0 bases, with 10 bases spanning the gap. There are 15 residues in the CDR3. In germline, CDR1 is MDHEN, CDR2 SYDVKM. CDR3 protein: CASNPIRSGANVLTF. The DNA for the CDR3 is TGTGCCAGCAACCCAATCCGCTCTGGGGCCAACGTCCTGACTTTC.

In its sample, this clonotype was seen once. The rearrangement joins TRBV18 to TRBJ2-2; unclear D gene. Germline V gene data show CDR1 as KGHSH and CDR2 as LQKENI. V was clipped by 2 bases and J by 0 bases, with 7 bases between them. CDR3 size: 15 residues. CDR3 DNA: TGTGCCAGCTCACCAGCTACTTCGAACACCGGGGAGCTGTTTTTT. It is translated as CASSPATSNTGELFF.

In its sample, this clonotype was seen a few times. This chain uses TRBV7-8 with TRBJ2-4, with TRBD2 identical over 11 bases. Germline CDR1 SGHVS, CDR2 FQNEAQ. CDR3 length: 16 amino acids. Losses at the gene ends were 5 bases for V and 4 bases for J; bases not matched to a gene: 7. CDR3 loop: CASSQDSSGGKNIQYF. CDR3 coding DNA: TGTGCCAGCAGCCAGGACTCTAGCGGGGGGAAAAACATTCAGTACTTC.

This clonotype was counted ten times or more. V and J are TRBV20-1 and TRBJ2-3, with TRBD1 identical over 7 bases. J was trimmed by 2 bases and V by 6 bases; bases with no gene match: 14. The CDR3 sequence is 16 residues long. The germline V gene encodes CDR1 DFQATT and CDR2 SNEGSKA (reference sequence). In nucleotides, the CDR3 is TGCAGTGCCCCGAGGGGCAGGGGGATGAACACAGATACGCAGTATTTT. Amino acid sequence: CSAPRGRGMNTDTQYF.

This CDR3 is CASSPTSGGLPYEQYF. The CDR3 bases are TGTGCCAGCAGCCCGACTAGCGGGGGCCTGCCCTACGAGCAGTACTTC. The rearrangement uses TRBV7-6 and TRBJ2-7; 12 positions match TRBD2. The J segment lost 2 bases and the V segment lost 5 bases, leaving 7 bases of the junction unmatched. The V gene's germline CDR1 is SGHVS and CDR2 FNYEAQ. This CDR3 is built from 16 residues.

The rearrangement uses TRBV20-1 and TRBJ1-1; 7 bases are a match to TRBD1. CDR3 length: 13 residues. CDR1 is DFQATT and CDR2 is SNEGSKA in the germline V gene (reference sequence). Losses at the gene ends were 4 bases for V and 4 bases for J; bases not matched to a gene: 6. CDR3 sequence (DNA): TGCAGTGCTAAAAACAGGGGTATCACTGAAGCTTTCTTT. Its translation is CSAKNRGITEAFF.

This clonotype was counted ten times or more. This chain joins TRBV27 and TRBJ2-3; TRBD1 might be the D (7 bases). V was shortened by 0 bases and J by 3 bases, with 16 bases between the two germline ends. Germline CDR1 is MNHEY and CDR2 is SMNVEV (reference sequence). This CDR3 has 17 amino acids. The chain's CDR3 is CASSLSRLVQGTDTQYF. CDR3 nucleotide sequence: TGTGCCAGCAGTTTATCGAGACTAGTACAGGGGACAGATACGCAGTATTTT.